What follows are 32 T cell receptor beta chains derived from one specimen sequenced in a study of early T cells in non-severe SARS-CoV-2 infection. TCRdb re-derived calls from the 5' RACE reads in MiXCR, one entry per CDR3 protein. The sample carries nearly 70,000 distinct CDR3 sequences, about 4.6% recorded once. The input for sequencing was whole blood, taken at baseline. The receptors come from an adult who was a healthcare worker with PCR-confirmed SARS-CoV-2 infection or an uninfected control (not recorded which). The donor label of this sample is uncertain.

This clonotype was seen repeatedly, ten times or more. The rearrangement uses TRBV20-1 and TRBJ2-7, with D unresolved. Germline V gene sequence: CDR1 DFQATT, CDR2 SNEGSKA (reference sequence). Trimming took 0 bases from V and 0 from J, leaving 12 bases between them. The length of the CDR3 is 15 residues. The DNA for the CDR3 is TGCAGTGCTAGAGATCAGGCAAGACTCTCCTACGAGCAGTACTTC. Encoded protein: CSARDQARLSYEQYF.

This clonotype was counted ten times or more. The chain joins TRBV6-6 to TRBJ2-5; no definite D call. Germline assignment: CDR1 MNHNY and CDR2 SVGAGI (reference sequence). This CDR3 is built from 13 residues. Trimming took off 2 bases at V and 3 bases at J, with 7 bases between the two ends. CDR3 residues: CASSYRNEETQYF. The CDR3 bases are TGTGCCAGCAGTTACCGGAACGAAGAGACCCAGTACTTC.

The V gene is TRBV19, the J gene TRBJ2-5, with D unclear. The CDR3 totals 15 residues. Trimming took 8 bases from V and 2 from J, leaving 18 bases between them. CDR1 and CDR2 (germline): LNHDA, SQIVND (reference sequence). The CDR3 loop reads CASRELSAAQETQYF. The CDR3 DNA reads as TGTGCCAGTCGCGAGCTGAGCGCCGCTCAAGAGACCCAGTACTTC.

Many counts were recorded for this clonotype. V usage is TRBV5-1 and J usage is TRBJ2-3; 10 nucleotides agree with TRBD2. The germline gives CDR1 SGHRS, CDR2 YFSETQ. The CDR3 loop spans 15 amino acids. V gave up 3 bases and J gave up 4 bases; unmatched junction bases: 5. CDR3 in DNA: TGCGCCAGCAGCTCCCTAGCGGGGGAGCCAGATACGCAGTATTTT. Translation gives CASSSLAGEPDTQYF. The variable domain in full, completed from reference TRBV5-1 and TRBJ2-3, reads KAGVTQTPRYLIKTRGQQVTLSCSPISGHRSVSWYQQTPGQGLQFLFEYFSETQRNKGNFPGRFSGRQFSNSRSEMNVSTLELGDSALYLCASSSLAGEPDTQYFGPGTRLTVL.

This clonotype showed up many times. The chain recombines TRBV6-2 or TRBV6-3 with TRBJ2-1, with 11 positions matching TRBD2. Per the germline V gene, CDR1 is MNHEY and CDR2 is SVGEGT. This CDR3 is 15 amino acids long. V lost 5 bases and J lost 7; bases outside the gene matches: 7. The CDR3 DNA reads as TGTGCCAGCAGTCCCCGACTAGCGGGGTATAATGAGCAGTTCTTC. As protein: CASSPRLAGYNEQFF.

The sample holds many counts of this clonotype. V is TRBV20-1 and J is TRBJ2-5, with D perhaps assigned TRBD1 or TRBD2 (7 bases each). The V gene's germline CDR1 is DFQATT and CDR2 SNEGSKA (reference sequence). Between the trimmed V and J ends, which lost 2 bases and 5 bases, there was a span of 15 bases. The CDR3 length is 14 residues. CDR3 sequence (DNA): TGCAGTGCTAGACCCCAGGGGGGGCAGGAGACCCAGTACTTC. Residues: CSARPQGGQETQYF.

This clonotype has ten or more counts. The genes are TRBV7-6 and TRBJ2-1; the D gene could be TRBD1 or TRBD2 (6 bases each). This CDR3 comprises 14 residues. The germline V and J ends were trimmed by 2 bases and 2 bases, with 7 bases remaining between them. Germline CDR1 SGHVS, CDR2 FNYEAQ. The CDR3 coding sequence is TGTGCCAGCAGCTTACGGGGGCCCTACAATGAGCAGTTCTTC. This sequence encodes CASSLRGPYNEQFF.

The sample holds a few counts of this clonotype. The chain recombines TRBV11-1 with TRBJ2-3; 13 bases align to TRBD2. The CDR3 extends over 15 amino acids. Trimming cost V 7 bases and J 4 bases; bases outside gene matches: 5. Germline values: CDR1 SGHAT, CDR2 FQDESV (reference sequence). The CDR3 DNA reads TGTGCCAGCACCATACTAGCGGGGGGGGCAGATACGCAGTATTTT. It is translated as CASTILAGGADTQYF.

This sequence joins TRBV9 and TRBJ1-2; D is undetermined. Trimming took 1 base from V and 8 from J, leaving 6 bases between them. This CDR3 has 11 residues. Per the germline V gene, CDR1 is SGDLS and CDR2 is YYNGEE. CDR3 DNA sequence: TGTGCCAGCAGCGTATTGGGCGGCTACACCTTC. Encoded protein: CASSVLGGYTF.

This clonotype came up many times. The chain is built from TRBV11-2 and TRBJ1-2; the match to TRBD1 covers 7 bases. Germline CDR1 SGHAT, CDR2 FQNNGV. The J segment lost 0 bases and the V segment lost 5 bases, leaving 12 bases of the junction unmatched. This CDR3 is 17 amino acids long. CDR3 DNA sequence: TGTGCCAGCAGCGACAGACAGGGAATTTTGGCTAACTATGGCTACACCTTC. Its protein product is CASSDRQGILANYGYTF.

The sample holds many counts of this clonotype. V and J are TRBV5-6 and TRBJ2-5; tentatively, D is TRBD1 (6 bases). This CDR3 spans 14 amino acids. The ends were cut back, 4 bases at V and 5 bases at J, with 15 bases in the middle. Germline V lookup: CDR1 SGHDT, CDR2 YYEEEE. The CDR3 DNA reads TGTGCCAGCAGCCCCTATGGGGGCGAGGAGACCCAGTACTTC. This codes for CASSPYGGEETQYF. Combining the CDR3 with reference TRBV5-6 and TRBJ2-5 gives the whole variable domain DAGVTQSPTHLIKTRGQQVTLRCSPKSGHDTVSWYQQALGQGPQFIFQYYEEEERQRGNFPDRFSGHQFPNYSSELNVNALLLGDSALYLCASSPYGGEETQYFGPGTRLLVL.

This clonotype was seen many times. The chain joins TRBV27 to TRBJ1-1; possibly TRBD1 for D (5 bases). Germline assignment: CDR1 MNHEY and CDR2 SMNVEV (reference sequence). CDR3 size: 13 residues. V lost 10 bases, J lost 1 base, and 13 bases lay in between. The CDR3 DNA sequence: TGTGCCACCCGACAGAGCCCGAACACTGAAGCTTTCTTT. It translates to CATRQSPNTEAFF.

This clonotype was found many times. The V call is TRBV5-6, the J call TRBJ1-2; 9 nucleotides agree with TRBD1. The length of the CDR3 is 14 residues. V gave up 4 bases and J gave up 5 bases; unmatched junction bases: 6. CDR1 is SGHDT, CDR2 YYEEEE, per germline. The CDR3 coding sequence is TGTGCCAGCAGCAAACAGGGGGCCGTGTATGGCTACACCTTC. This translates into CASSKQGAVYGYTF.

The sample holds many counts of this clonotype. This chain uses TRBV5-1 with TRBJ1-4, with D unclear. Trimming took off 8 bases at V and 8 bases at J, with 22 bases between the two ends. The CDR3 runs 15 residues. Per the germline V gene, CDR1 is SGHRS and CDR2 is YFSETQ. The CDR3 nucleotides are TGCGCCAGTACCCTGACGGCAAGTAATGAAGAAAAACTGTTTTTT. Protein sequence: CASTLTASNEEKLFF.

This clonotype has just a few counts. This chain uses TRBV30 with TRBJ1-5; D unclear. The germline V gene has CDR1 GTSNPN and CDR2 SVGIG (reference sequence). V shed 2 bases and J shed 2 bases, with 7 bases lying between them. This CDR3 has 13 residues. The CDR3 DNA is TGTGCCTGGAGTATGGACCGCAATCAGCCCCAGCATTTT. It yields the protein CAWSMDRNQPQHF.

This clonotype was detected many times. This chain connects TRBV7-6 to TRBJ1-1; the D gene is possibly TRBD1 (6 bases). In germline, CDR1 is SGHVS, CDR2 FNYEAQ. The CDR3 is made up of 14 amino acids. Trimming shortened V by 4 bases and J by 4 bases, and 13 bases separated the two germline ends. The CDR3 DNA reads as TGTGCCAGCAGCTGGACGGGGGGGCCCACTGAAGCTTTCTTT. It codes for CASSWTGGPTEAFF.

This clonotype was observed at least ten times. The V and J genes are TRBV20-1 and TRBJ2-5; weak D call: TRBD1 (6 bases). Germline lookup yields CDR1 DFQATT and CDR2 SNEGSKA (reference sequence). CDR3 size: 18 residues. The V end lost 3 bases, the J end lost 4 bases, and 27 bases lay between the germline ends. CDR3 bases: TGCAGTGCTAGCCTTCAATTTCCGACAGGAACAATGCGAGAGACCCAGTACTTC. This gives the protein CSASLQFPTGTMRETQYF.

V is TRBV3-1 and J is TRBJ2-1, with TRBD2 identical over 8 bases. With V trimmed by 4 bases and J by 7 bases, 6 bases remained unmatched. This CDR3 spans 14 amino acids. Germline V lookup: CDR1 LGHDT, CDR2 YNNKEL (reference sequence). CDR3 sequence (DNA): TGTGCCAGCAGCCGGAGCGGGGGACGGAATGAGCAGTTCTTC. Its protein product is CASSRSGGRNEQFF.

This clonotype was observed many times. The rearrangement uses TRBV7-9 and TRBJ2-5; D is unclear. V was trimmed by 2 bases and J by 4 bases, leaving 11 bases between them. In germline, CDR1 is SEHNR, CDR2 FQNEAQ (reference sequence). The CDR3 covers 14 residues. The CDR3 loop reads CASSLLPNVETQYF. The DNA for the CDR3 is TGTGCCAGCAGCTTACTCCCGAATGTAGAGACCCAGTACTTC. Using reference TRBV7-9 and TRBJ2-5 for the parts outside the CDR3, the full variable domain is DTGVSQNPRHKITKRGQNVTFRCDPISEHNRLYWYRQTLGQGPEFLTYFQNEAQLEKSRLLSDRFSAERPKGSFSTLEIQRTEQGDSAMYLCASSLLPNVETQYFGPGTRLLVL.

This clonotype was picked up many times. The chain recombines TRBV15 with TRBJ2-3; 9 bases are a match to TRBD2. V lost 4 bases to trimming and J lost 8 bases; unmatched junction nucleotides: 10. CDR1 is LNHNV and CDR2 is YYDKDF in the germline V gene (reference sequence). The CDR3 has 15 amino acids. The CDR3 coding sequence is TGTGCCACCAGCATGGTAGCGGGGGTTCGAGTTACGCAGTATTTT. This translates into CATSMVAGVRVTQYF.

This clonotype was seen a handful of times. This chain links TRBV6-5 with TRBJ2-7, with 8 nucleotides matching TRBD1. This CDR3 is built from 12 residues. V gave up 6 bases and J gave up 5 bases; unmatched junction bases: 3. Germline lookup yields CDR1 MNHEY and CDR2 SVGAGI. The CDR3 region is CASSLTGDEQYF. The CDR3 nucleotides are TGTGCCAGCAGCTTGACAGGGGACGAGCAGTACTTC.

This clonotype was counted at least ten times. V is TRBV20-1 and J is TRBJ1-5; D might be TRBD1 (6 bases). The CDR3 has 18 residues. V was trimmed by 0 bases and J by 0 bases, leaving 18 bases between them. Germline V CDR1 and CDR2: DFQATT, SNEGSKA (reference sequence). The CDR3 nucleotides are TGCAGTGCTAGAGACCCCCGGACAGTTTCTTATAGCAATCAGCCCCAGCATTTT. This translates into CSARDPRTVSYSNQPQHF.

The chain combines TRBV3-1 with TRBJ2-4; no clear D gene. The CDR3 loop spans 15 amino acids. The V end lost 0 bases, the J end lost 0 bases, and 6 bases lay between the germline ends. Germline CDR1 and CDR2: LGHDT and YNNKEL (reference sequence). The CDR3 DNA reads TGTGCCAGCAGCCAAGATACCTTAGCCAAAAACATTCAGTACTTC. Encoded protein: CASSQDTLAKNIQYF.

This clonotype was counted many times. The genes are TRBV28 and TRBJ1-5, with a possible D match to TRBD1 (6 bases). V was shortened by 6 bases and J by 3 bases, with 12 bases between the two germline ends. Looked up from germline, CDR1 is MDHEN and CDR2 is SYDVKM. The CDR3 has 14 amino acids. The DNA for the CDR3 is TGTGCCAGCAGCCAAGACAGGTTCAATCAGCCCCAGCATTTT. Translation: CASSQDRFNQPQHF.

The rearrangement links TRBV28 to TRBJ1-2; 7 positions match TRBD1. V was pared by 4 bases and J by 2 bases, with 4 bases of the junction left unmatched. Germline CDR1 MDHEN, CDR2 SYDVKM. The CDR3 is 14 amino acids. DNA of the CDR3: TGTGCCAGCAGTTCTCAACAGGGGAACTATGGCTACACCTTC. It specifies CASSSQQGNYGYTF.

This clonotype was detected a few times. This chain joins TRBV7-2 and TRBJ1-1, with a tentative D call TRBD1 (6 bases). The V end lost 3 bases, the J end lost 4 bases, and 12 bases lay between the germline ends. The CDR3 length is 14 residues. CDR1 SGHTA and CDR2 FQGNSA come from the germline V gene. As DNA, the CDR3 is TGTGCCAGCAGCTTCCTGGGGGCGCCCACTGAAGCTTTCTTT. This translates into CASSFLGAPTEAFF.

In its sample, this clonotype was seen many times. The CDR3 loop is CSARATGTANSPLHF. The CDR3 DNA sequence: TGCAGTGCTAGAGCCACCGGGACAGCCAATTCACCCCTCCACTTT. The genes are TRBV20-1 and TRBJ1-6, with 7 bases matching TRBD1. With V trimmed by 1 base and J by 7 bases, 7 bases remained unmatched. Germline CDR1 reads DFQATT; CDR2 reads SNEGSKA (reference sequence). This CDR3 contains 15 residues.

This clonotype has a count of ten or more. The V and J genes are TRBV29-1 and TRBJ1-5, with 7 positions matching TRBD1. The CDR3 runs to 13 residues. With 2 bases clipped from V and 2 bases from J, the junction kept 0 bases outside the gene matches. Germline values: CDR1 SQVTM, CDR2 ANQGSEA. DNA for the CDR3: TGCAGCGTTGAAACAGGGGGCAATCAGCCCCAGCATTTT. Residues: CSVETGGNQPQHF. Supplemented by reference TRBV29-1 and TRBJ1-5, the full variable domain reads SAVISQKPSRDICQRGTSLTIQCQVDSQVTMMFWYRQQPGQSLTLIATANQGSEATYESGFVIDKFPISRPNLTFSTLTVSNMSPEDSSIYLCSVETGGNQPQHFGDGTRLSIL.

The chain carries TRBV7-3 and TRBJ1-1; D uncertain. The V end was cut by 2 bases, the J end by 0 bases, with 16 bases between. CDR1 and CDR2 from the germline V gene are SGHTA and FQGTGA. CDR3 length equals 17 residues. The CDR3 spells CASSLGRSIQMNTEAFF. The CDR3 DNA follows: TGTGCCAGCAGCTTAGGGCGGTCGATTCAAATGAACACTGAAGCTTTCTTT.

The rearrangement links TRBV12-3 or TRBV12-4 to TRBJ2-6; TRBD2 is a possible D gene (5 bases). The CDR3 is made up of 17 amino acids. V lost 4 bases, J lost 0 bases, and 13 bases lay in between. Here the CDR3 reads CASSWTGSSSGANVLTF. The CDR3 DNA sequence: TGTGCCAGCAGTTGGACGGGGTCTAGCTCTGGGGCCAACGTCCTGACTTTC.

The J gene is TRBJ2-7, the V gene TRBV3-1; D is possibly TRBD2 (6 bases). This CDR3 spans 14 amino acids. The germline gives CDR1 LGHDT, CDR2 YNNKEL (reference sequence). V lost 3 bases to trimming and J lost 9 bases, with 18 bases between them. CDR3 region: CASSHPGGPRRQYF. In DNA, the CDR3 is TGTGCCAGCAGCCACCCCGGGGGACCGAGGAGGCAGTACTTC.

This clonotype has a handful of counts. The chain links TRBV6-6 to TRBJ1-5; D is ambiguous. Trimming cost V 0 bases and J 0 bases, with 6 bases left between them. This CDR3 has 15 residues. Germline CDR1 and CDR2: MNHNY and SVGAGI (reference sequence). The CDR3 loop is CASSYSASSNQPQHF. DNA of the CDR3: TGTGCCAGCAGTTACTCGGCCAGTAGCAATCAGCCCCAGCATTTT.